This T cell receptor (beta chain) was sequenced during a study of cytomegalovirus exposure and HLA in healthy donors. Looking at the study overall: An earlier analysis found roughly 110 million unique TCR beta sequences from roughly 170 million T cells.

Amplification used 60 Vbeta primers and 13 Jbeta primers. TCRdb's table, derived via immunoSEQ multiplex PCR, lists solely in-frame clones and lacks some. The table for this sample gives about 140,000 clones. The V and J ends lost 2 bases and 5 bases, in that order; junction bases with no gene match: 6. The CDR3 consists of 14 residues. Germline assignment: CDR1 SGHDT and CDR2 YYEEEE. The sequenced sample consisted of PBMCs. This chain connects TRBV5-6 to TRBJ1-2, with TRBD1 identical over 7 bases. The TCR was taken from a male donor in good health and CMV-seronegative. CDR3 nucleotide sequence: TGTGCCAGCAGCTTAGGGGGCTCCGGGTATGGCTACACCTTC. Amino acid sequence: CASSLGGSGYGYTF. Based on the CDR3 plus reference TRBV5-6 and TRBJ1-2, the full variable domain is DAGVTQSPTHLIKTRGQQVTLRCSPKSGHDTVSWYQQALGQGPQFIFQYYEEEERQRGNFPDRFSGHQFPNYSSELNVNALLLGDSALYLCASSLGGSGYGYTFGSGTRLTVV.